The 16 T cell receptor beta chains presented below share a single source sample, sequenced in a study of cytomegalovirus exposure and HLA in healthy donors. This PCR relied on a set of 60 Vbeta primers and 13 Jbeta primers. Produced via immunoSEQ multiplex PCR; TCRdb's table is partial and in-frame only. The sample holds roughly 49,000 clones; about 77% are singletons and the top ten take 2.5% to 3%. The sample was PBMCs. The receptors were sampled from a middle-aged woman in good health and CMV-seropositive.

J is TRBJ2-3 and V is TRBV4-2, with 8 bases identical to TRBD1. Losses at the gene ends were 0 bases for V and 2 bases for J; bases not matched to a gene: 7. Germline-derived CDR1 and CDR2 are LGHNA and YNFKEQ. CDR3 length: 17 residues. Here the CDR3 reads CASSQEGGQGITDTQYF. Here the CDR3 DNA reads TGTGCCAGCAGCCAAGAAGGAGGACAGGGTATCACAGATACGCAGTATTTT.

The rearrangement joins TRBV4-3 to TRBJ1-1; TRBD1 might be the D (6 bases). The CDR3 loop spans 15 amino acids. The germline gives CDR1 LGHNA, CDR2 YSLEER. V was trimmed by 0 bases and J by 1 base, leaving 9 bases between them. CDR3 nucleotide sequence: TGCGCCAGCAGCCAAGAGGGACAATCGAACACTGAAGCTTTCTTT. Translating gives CASSQEGQSNTEAFF.

The chain combines TRBV6-1 with TRBJ2-7; 10 bases are shared with TRBD1. CDR3 length: 14 amino acids. Per germline, CDR1 MNHNS and CDR2 SASEGT. The V and J ends lost 8 bases and 7 bases, in that order; junction bases with no gene match: 11. The CDR3: CASSPSRTGGEQYF. The CDR3 region has the DNA TGTGCCAGCTCTCCGTCAAGGACAGGGGGAGAGCAGTACTTC.

V gene TRBV7-9 combines with J gene TRBJ2-7; no clear D gene. V was cut by 0 bases and J by 4 bases, with 4 bases left in between. The CDR3 runs to 12 residues. CDR1 and CDR2 (germline): SEHNR, FQNEAQ (reference sequence). This CDR3 is CASSLAPYEQYF. The DNA for the CDR3 is TGTGCCAGCAGCTTAGCCCCGTACGAGCAGTACTTC.

The chain joins TRBV7-8 to TRBJ2-1; D possibly corresponds to TRBD2 (6 bases). Trimming left V 6 bases short and J 5 bases short, with 17 bases between. The germline V gene encodes CDR1 SGHVS and CDR2 FQNEAQ. The CDR3 sequence is 15 residues long. Here the CDR3 reads CASSSRLEAHNEQFF. DNA for the CDR3: TGTGCCAGCAGTTCCCGACTAGAAGCCCACAATGAGCAGTTCTTC.

The V gene is TRBV6-1, the J gene TRBJ2-3; D is uncertain. Trimming left V 1 base short and J 6 bases short, with 11 bases between. CDR1 is MNHNS, CDR2 SASEGT, per germline. The CDR3 is made up of 14 amino acids. The chain's CDR3 is CASSEVRYPDTQYF. The CDR3 bases are TGTGCCAGCAGTGAAGTGCGGTACCCTGATACGCAGTATTTT.

This clone appeared a few times. In nucleotides, the CDR3 is TGTGCCAGCCGGGAAACTTCGAACACTGAAGCTTTCTTT. Protein: CASRETSNTEAFF. The rearrangement uses TRBV7-9 and TRBJ1-1; D gene ambiguous. V dropped 8 bases and J dropped 1 base, with 11 bases sitting between them. There are 13 residues in the CDR3. In germline, CDR1 is SEHNR, CDR2 FQNEAQ (reference sequence).

Regarding this clone: A junction boundary mismatches the germline segment, possibly from a read error. The V gene is TRBV9, the J gene TRBJ2-3; a possible D gene is TRBD1 (5 bases). The length of the CDR3 is 14 residues. From germline, CDR1 is SGDLS and CDR2 YYNGEE. The DNA for the CDR3 is TGTGCCAGCAGCGTAGCTACAGGCACGGATACGCAGTATTTT. Translated, it gives CASSVATGTDTQYF.

The chain recombines TRBV7-9 with TRBJ2-7, with D possibly matching TRBD1 (6 bases). Germline CDR1 SEHNR, CDR2 FQNEAQ (reference sequence). This CDR3 has 14 residues. The V and J ends lost 5 bases and 5 bases respectively, with 16 bases between them. The CDR3 sequence: CASSPYRDNNEQYF. DNA for the CDR3: TGTGCCAGCAGCCCCTACAGGGATAACAACGAGCAGTACTTC.

The chain joins TRBV29-1 to TRBJ2-5; the D is unclear. In germline, CDR1 is SQVTM, CDR2 ANQGSEA. The CDR3 is 13 amino acids. Trimming pared 2 bases from V and 2 bases from J, leaving 9 bases between. This CDR3 is CSVESTFQETQYF. In nucleotides, the CDR3 is TGCAGCGTTGAAAGCACTTTTCAAGAGACCCAGTACTTC.

The chain is built from TRBV19 and TRBJ1-1; 8 bases line up with TRBD1. The CDR3 totals 13 residues. J gave up 1 base and V 6 bases, and 1 base lay outside the gene matches. Germline loops: CDR1 LNHDA, CDR2 SQIVND (reference sequence). CDR3 loop: CASRGQANTEAFF. The CDR3 nucleotides read TGTGCCAGTAGGGGACAGGCGAACACTGAAGCTTTCTTT. Supplemented by reference TRBV19 and TRBJ1-1, the full variable domain reads DGGITQSPKYLFRKEGQNVTLSCEQNLNHDAMYWYRQDPGQGLRLIYYSQIVNDFQKGDIAEGYSVSREKKESFPLTVTSAQKNPTAFYLCASRGQANTEAFFGQGTRLTVV.

The rearrangement uses TRBV5-1 and TRBJ2-3, with D uncertain. The germline gives CDR1 SGHRS, CDR2 YFSETQ. This CDR3 has 14 residues. Trimming left V 0 bases short and J 8 bases short, with 13 bases between. The DNA of the CDR3 is TGCGCCAGCAGCTTGGGCGAGAAGAGCGCTACGCAGTATTTT. Translation: CASSLGEKSATQYF.

The rearrangement links TRBV5-1 to TRBJ2-5; no clear D gene. CDR3 length equals 13 residues. Looked up from germline, CDR1 is SGHRS and CDR2 is YFSETQ. V shed 0 bases and J shed 5 bases, with 8 bases lying between them. CDR3 loop: CASSLVPSETQYF. In DNA, the CDR3 is TGCGCCAGCAGCTTGGTTCCCTCGGAGACCCAGTACTTC.

The chain combines TRBV5-4 with TRBJ2-2, with 11 bases that match TRBD2. Trimming took 7 bases from V and 6 from J; bases not matched to a gene: 5. This CDR3 has 14 residues. Per germline, CDR1 SGHNT and CDR2 YYREEE (reference sequence). CDR3 residues: CASGDSGGAGELFF. CDR3 sequence (DNA): TGTGCCAGCGGGGATAGCGGGGGGGCCGGGGAGCTGTTTTTT.

The CDR3 here is CSVPPPGQFGYQETQYF. CDR3 nucleotides: TGCAGCGTCCCGCCGCCAGGACAGTTTGGGTACCAAGAGACCCAGTACTTC. The chain links TRBV29-1 to TRBJ2-5; D may be TRBD1 (6 bases). Looked up from germline, CDR1 is SQVTM and CDR2 is ANQGSEA. V lost 6 bases and J lost 0, with 23 bases in between. The CDR3 is made up of 17 amino acids.

The genes are TRBV7-2 and TRBJ2-2; TRBD1 is a possible D gene (5 bases). V lost 5 bases to trimming and J lost 5 bases, with 12 bases between them. Germline CDR1 and CDR2: SGHTA and FQGNSA. The CDR3 has 14 amino acids. The CDR3 loop reads CASSRDSLTGELFF. CDR3 nucleotides: TGTGCCAGCAGCCGAGACAGTTTGACCGGGGAGCTGTTTTTT. Looking up the rest from reference TRBV7-2 and TRBJ2-2 gives the full variable domain: GAGVSQSPSNKVTEKGKDVELRCDPISGHTALYWYRQSLGQGLEFLIYFQGNSAPDKSGLPSDRFSAERTGGSVSTLTIQRTQQEDSAVYLCASSRDSLTGELFFGEGSRLTVL.